This paragraph reports one T cell receptor beta chain. This clone has only a few counts. Its antigen target is currently unknown. No clone much larger than this one lies a single base away; base qualities are absent. The entire isolated RNA was reverse transcribed using the High Capacity cDNA Reverse Transcription Kit, and thus expressed TCRB transcripts were sequenced. Deep immunoSEQ sequencing was applied to naive, central memory and regulatory T cell samples, giving an average of about 3.4 million total reads per sample. After sorted cells were lysed in RLT buffer, RNA was extracted with DNase-treated RNeasy Micro or Mini kits, with the choice depending on cell number. To prevent cross-contamination, each cell subset was processed individually, whereas patient and healthy donor samples were processed jointly. Using the immunoSEQ multiplex PCR, TCRB sequences were amplified from cDNA into 87-bp fragments spanning the CDR3 region. Sequencing of the amplicons was done on the Illumina HiSeq platform. The study's own analysis went as follows. Synthetic template baselines were used to correct PCR bias computationally, reads within Hamming distance 2 were collapsed, and singletons that could not be merged were discarded. Reads were aligned against IMGT to assign V, D and J genes, CDR3 length and insertions or deletions at six rearrangement sites. Within each subset, clonotype counts were normalized to sorted cell number, and only after that were true diversity and Gini coefficients computed with the tcR R package. Repertoire sharing was quantified using the overlap coefficient calculated on TCRB nucleotide sequences. Drawn from immuneACCESS, this table holds only the in-frame rearrangements with V and J called that TCRdb kept. Clones are partly lost; checked studies trace under half to an unresolved V gene and leave the rest unexplained. D and trimming were read from the DNA, whereas the V and J calls and clone size are those reported in that table. The sample table holds about 160,000 clones, of which roughly 9% were seen once. The top ten constitute approximately 0.7% of the sample.

From each donor, a single peripheral blood sample of about 100 mL on average was drawn into heparinised tubes. A BD FACSAria II was used to sort naive, central memory, regulatory and stem cell-like memory CD4+ T cells with a panel that included CD45RO, CCR7, CD25, CD127, CD95 and CD27. A purity above 98% was achieved for all sorted populations. Right away, PBMCs were isolated by Lymphoprep density gradient centrifugation and were stained directly, with no culture step. So that batch effects would be minimized, each experiment stained and sorted samples in pairs, pairing one healthy donor with one patient. This sample was taken from a study of beta chain features in type 1 diabetes (dated by TCRdb to 2017 to 2018). With respect to the entire study: Mean age, gender distribution, total cell number and subset yield did not differ between patients and healthy donors. Regulatory and stem cell-like memory subsets were obtained from only 8 patients and roughly eight healthy donors, while naive and central memory subsets were obtained from all 28 donors. The study compared TCRB repertoires of sorted circulating CD4+ T cell subsets between recently diagnosed type 1 diabetes patients and matched healthy donors. Across all samples, some 100,000,000 sorted cells were examined, and cell number per subset correlated strongly with RNA yield. Study-wide conclusions, independent of this receptor: PCR may preferentially amplify shorter templates, but because patient and control samples were amplified and corrected together, any resulting skew would affect both groups equally. At VDJ recombination sites, type 1 diabetes patients had fewer insertions and more deleted nucleotides, which implies abnormalities in thymic rearrangement. Because cDNA was sequenced instead of genomic DNA, activated cells with high expression could be over-represented, although the groups did not differ in activation or CD3 levels. In all four CD4+ subsets, TCRB CDR3 length was moderately but significantly shorter in type 1 diabetes patients. Because the HLA sub-analyses included only small numbers of individuals, any influence of HLA type on TCRB rearrangement was left unresolved. Naive, central memory and regulatory TCRB repertoires appeared more similar among patients than among healthy donors.

Here V drops 4 bases and J drops 5 bases, and the junction holds 8 bases not matched to any gene. Taken from cysteine to phenylalanine, the CDR3 has 15 residues. The DNA shown is the 45-base CDR3, in frame from base 1. CDR1 is given as MGHRA and CDR2 as YSYEKL, both from the germline V gene. Sequenced input: central memory CD4+ T cells from blood. The source of this sequence is a woman aged 30 to 39 with type 1 diabetes. The chain employs TRBV4-1 and TRBJ2-5, with 9 middle bases fitting TRBD1. The DNA is as follows: TGCGCCAGCAGCCGAACCGGGACAGGGTGGGAGACCCAGTACTTC. It encodes CASSRTGTGWETQYF.